This T cell receptor (beta chain) was identified during a study of shared clonotypes between healthy human individuals. Overall study findings and caveats: It was observed that 5% to 6.5% of naive CD4 clonotypes were shared across a handful of donors. Naive subsets, compared against memory subsets, generally had larger estimated richness values.

This clone was counted a single time. Its antigen remains unidentified. Sequencing was performed with immunoSEQ multiplex PCR; in TCRdb, only in-frame clones are kept and a portion is missing. The table shows roughly 660,000 clones, with roughly 91% occurring only once. This CDR3 is built from 13 residues. The V gene lost 5 bases and the J gene lost 4 bases, with 9 bases spanning the gap. Germline V gene data show CDR1 as MNHEY and CDR2 as SMNVEV (reference sequence). The sequenced sample was memory CD8+ T cells from PBMCs. Subset denoted: CD45RO+ cells pooled with CCR7-negative TemRA cells. The V gene is TRBV27, the J gene TRBJ2-1; D may match TRBD1 or TRBD2 (5 bases each). The origin of this receptor is a man between 18 and 29 years old in good health. Some clones in this sample may be carry-over from other donors' samples. CDR3: CASSPGPYNEQFF. As DNA, the CDR3 is TGTGCCAGCAGTCCGGGACCTTACAATGAGCAGTTCTTC.